A single T cell receptor (beta chain) is shown here with its context. The sample originates from a study of blood T cell repertoires in COVID-19. Study at large: Specimens from acute and convalescent COVID-19 originated in the United States, Italy and Spain.

The CDR3 totals 16 residues. The germline CDR1 and CDR2 sequences are SGHVS and FQNEAQ. J gave up 1 base and V 3 bases, and 7 bases lay outside the gene matches. Cohort allocation depended upon clinical history that participants reported. Two negative PCRs, clearance, or symptom resolution had been documented for recovered Cohort 3 donors. Method: immunoSEQ multiplex PCR; TCRdb's copy keeps in-frame clones and lacks some. The data contain 200,000 to 300,000 clones, approximately 90% of them singletons. Sequencing was performed on PBMCs or T cells enriched from blood (not recorded which). The TCR sequence derives from a woman in her twenties or thirties who had recovered from COVID-19. The rearrangement joins TRBV7-8 to TRBJ1-2; 8 bases are shared with TRBD1. For the CDR3, the DNA is TGTGCCAGCAGCTTCAGGGGGCAGGGACTTAACTATGGCTACACCTTC. Its protein is CASSFRGQGLNYGYTF.